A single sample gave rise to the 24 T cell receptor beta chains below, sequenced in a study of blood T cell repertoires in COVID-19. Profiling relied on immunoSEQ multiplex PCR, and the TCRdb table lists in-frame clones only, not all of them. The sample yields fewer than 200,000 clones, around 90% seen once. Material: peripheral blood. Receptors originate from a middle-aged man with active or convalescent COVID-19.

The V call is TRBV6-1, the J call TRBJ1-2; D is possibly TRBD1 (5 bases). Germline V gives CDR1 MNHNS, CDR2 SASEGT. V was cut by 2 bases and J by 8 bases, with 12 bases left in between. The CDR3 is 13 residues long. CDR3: CASSETGVSGYTF. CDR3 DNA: TGTGCCAGCAGTGAAACGGGGGTGTCGGGCTACACCTTC.

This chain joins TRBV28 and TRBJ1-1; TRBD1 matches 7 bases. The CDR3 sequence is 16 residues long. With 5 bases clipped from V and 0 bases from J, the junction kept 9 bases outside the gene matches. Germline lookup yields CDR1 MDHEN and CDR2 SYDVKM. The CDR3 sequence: CASSPSGTAMNTEAFF. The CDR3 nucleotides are TGTGCCAGCAGTCCATCCGGGACAGCCATGAACACTGAAGCTTTCTTT. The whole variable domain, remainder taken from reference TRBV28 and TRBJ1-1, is DVKVTQSSRYLVKRTGEKVFLECVQDMDHENMFWYRQDPGLGLRLIYFSYDVKMKEKGDIPEGYSVSREKKERFSLILESASTNQTSMYLCASSPSGTAMNTEAFFGQGTRLTVV.

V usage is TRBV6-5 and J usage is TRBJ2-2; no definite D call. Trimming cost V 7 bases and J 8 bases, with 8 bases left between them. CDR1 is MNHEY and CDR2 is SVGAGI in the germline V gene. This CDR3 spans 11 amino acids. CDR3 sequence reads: CASIGGGELFF. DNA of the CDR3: TGTGCCAGCATAGGCGGAGGGGAGCTGTTTTTT.

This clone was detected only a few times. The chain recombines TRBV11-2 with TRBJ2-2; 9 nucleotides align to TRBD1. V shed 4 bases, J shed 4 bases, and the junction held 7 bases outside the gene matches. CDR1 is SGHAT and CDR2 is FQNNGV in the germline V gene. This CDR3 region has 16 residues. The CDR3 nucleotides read TGTGCCAGCAGCTCCCGGGACAGGGTATCCACCGGGGAGCTGTTTTTT. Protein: CASSSRDRVSTGELFF.

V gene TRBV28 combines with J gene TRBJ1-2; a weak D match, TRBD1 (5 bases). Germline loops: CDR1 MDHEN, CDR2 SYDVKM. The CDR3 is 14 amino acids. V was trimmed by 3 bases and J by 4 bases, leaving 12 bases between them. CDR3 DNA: TGTGCCAGCAGTTTTTGGGGCCCTCGCTATGGCTACACCTTC. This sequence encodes CASSFWGPRYGYTF.

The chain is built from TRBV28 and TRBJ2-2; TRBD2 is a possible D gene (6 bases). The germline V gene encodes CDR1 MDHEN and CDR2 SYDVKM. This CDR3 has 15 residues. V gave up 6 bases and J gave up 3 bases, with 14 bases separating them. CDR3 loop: CASSGGIRDTGELFF. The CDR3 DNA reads TGTGCCAGCAGCGGGGGAATAAGGGACACCGGGGAGCTGTTTTTT.

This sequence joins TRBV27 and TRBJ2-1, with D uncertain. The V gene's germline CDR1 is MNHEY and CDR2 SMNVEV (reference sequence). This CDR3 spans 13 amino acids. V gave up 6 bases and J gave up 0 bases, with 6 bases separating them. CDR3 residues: CASSFSSYNEQFF. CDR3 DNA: TGTGCCAGCAGCTTTAGCTCCTACAATGAGCAGTTCTTC.

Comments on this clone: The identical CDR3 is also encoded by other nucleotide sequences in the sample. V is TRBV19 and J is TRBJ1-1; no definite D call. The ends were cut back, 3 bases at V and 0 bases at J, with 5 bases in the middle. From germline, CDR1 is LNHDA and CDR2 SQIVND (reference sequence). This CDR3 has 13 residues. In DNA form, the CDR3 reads TGTGCCAGTAGTATCGGAGTGAACACTGAAGCTTTCTTT. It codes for CASSIGVNTEAFF.

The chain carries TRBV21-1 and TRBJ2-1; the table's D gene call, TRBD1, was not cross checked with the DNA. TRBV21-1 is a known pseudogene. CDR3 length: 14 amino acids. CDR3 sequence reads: CASSKKGQGNEQFF. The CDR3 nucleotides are TGTGCCAGCAGCAAAAAGGGACAGGGAAACGAGCAGTTCTTC.

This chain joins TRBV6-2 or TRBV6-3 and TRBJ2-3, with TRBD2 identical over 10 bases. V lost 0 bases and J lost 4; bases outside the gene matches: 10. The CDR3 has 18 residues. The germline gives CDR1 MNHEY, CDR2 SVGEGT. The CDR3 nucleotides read TGTGCCAGCAGTTACTCCTTAACGGCTAGCGGGAGATCAGATACGCAGTATTTT. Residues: CASSYSLTASGRSDTQYF.

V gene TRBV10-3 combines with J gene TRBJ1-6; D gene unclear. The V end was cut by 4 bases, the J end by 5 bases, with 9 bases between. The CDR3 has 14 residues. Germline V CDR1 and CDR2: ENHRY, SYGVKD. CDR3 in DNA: TGTGCCATCAGTGGCAGCGTGAATAATTCACCCCTCCACTTT. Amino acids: CAISGSVNNSPLHF.

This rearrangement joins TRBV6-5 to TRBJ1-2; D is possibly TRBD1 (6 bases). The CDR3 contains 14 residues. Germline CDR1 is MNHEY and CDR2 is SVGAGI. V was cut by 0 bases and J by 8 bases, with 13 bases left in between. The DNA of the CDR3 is TGTGCCAGCAGTTACTCGTCCGGGACATGGGGCTACACCTTC. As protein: CASSYSSGTWGYTF.

The CDR3 region has the DNA TGTGCCAGCAGTTCCTGGGCAGCCAACAATGAGCAGTTCTTC. Encoded protein: CASSSWAANNEQFF. The chain employs TRBV28 and TRBJ2-1; D not resolved. V dropped 4 bases and J dropped 5 bases, with 12 bases sitting between them. The CDR3 spans 14 residues. Germline V gene lookup returns CDR1 MDHEN and CDR2 SYDVKM. Variable domain in full (rest from reference TRBV28 and TRBJ2-1): DVKVTQSSRYLVKRTGEKVFLECVQDMDHENMFWYRQDPGLGLRLIYFSYDVKMKEKGDIPEGYSVSREKKERFSLILESASTNQTSMYLCASSSWAANNEQFFGPGTRLTVL.

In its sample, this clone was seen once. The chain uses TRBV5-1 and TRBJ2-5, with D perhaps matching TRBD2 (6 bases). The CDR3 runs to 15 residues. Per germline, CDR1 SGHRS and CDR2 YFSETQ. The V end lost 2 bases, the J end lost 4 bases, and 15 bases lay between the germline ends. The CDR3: CASSFQGTEGETQYF. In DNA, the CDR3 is TGCGCCAGCAGCTTTCAAGGGACGGAGGGAGAGACCCAGTACTTC.

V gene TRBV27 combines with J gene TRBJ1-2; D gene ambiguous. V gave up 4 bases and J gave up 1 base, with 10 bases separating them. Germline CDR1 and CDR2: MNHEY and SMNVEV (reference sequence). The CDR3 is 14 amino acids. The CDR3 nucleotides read TGTGCCAGCAGTTGGGCAGGTGATAACTATGGCTACACCTTC. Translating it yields CASSWAGDNYGYTF.

Here the CDR3 reads CASSQDQLAGIADTQYF. The CDR3, as DNA: TGTGCCAGCAGCCAAGACCAACTAGCGGGCATCGCGGATACGCAGTATTTT. V gene TRBV4-2 combines with J gene TRBJ2-3; 9 positions agree with TRBD2. After removal of 0 bases from V and 6 bases from J, the junction contained 10 bases not matched to a gene. CDR3 size: 17 residues. The germline gives CDR1 LGHNA, CDR2 YNFKEQ.

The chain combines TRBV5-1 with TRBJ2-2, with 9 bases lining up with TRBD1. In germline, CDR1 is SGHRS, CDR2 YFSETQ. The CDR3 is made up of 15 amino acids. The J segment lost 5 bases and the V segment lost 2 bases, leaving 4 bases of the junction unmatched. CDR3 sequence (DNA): TGCGCCAGCAGCTTACAGGGGGCTGGGACCGGGGAGCTGTTTTTT. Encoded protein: CASSLQGAGTGELFF.

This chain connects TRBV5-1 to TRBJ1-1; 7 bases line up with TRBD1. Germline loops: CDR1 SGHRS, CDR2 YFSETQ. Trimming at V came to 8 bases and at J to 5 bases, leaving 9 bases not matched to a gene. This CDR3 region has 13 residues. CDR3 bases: TGCGCCAGTTCCAGGGGGTTAGGTACTGAAGCTTTCTTT. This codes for CASSRGLGTEAFF.

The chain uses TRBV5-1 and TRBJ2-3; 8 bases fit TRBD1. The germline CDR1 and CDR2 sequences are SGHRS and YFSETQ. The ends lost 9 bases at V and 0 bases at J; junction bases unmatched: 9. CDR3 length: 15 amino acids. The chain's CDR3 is CATCDRGDSTDTQYF. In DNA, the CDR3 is TGCGCCACCTGCGACAGGGGAGATAGCACAGATACGCAGTATTTT.

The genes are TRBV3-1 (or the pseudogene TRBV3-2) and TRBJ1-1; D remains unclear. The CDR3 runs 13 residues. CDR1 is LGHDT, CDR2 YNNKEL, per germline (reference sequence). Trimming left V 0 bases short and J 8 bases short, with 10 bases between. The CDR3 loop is CASSQEWREEAFF. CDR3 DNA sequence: TGTGCCAGCAGCCAAGAATGGAGGGAGGAAGCTTTCTTT.

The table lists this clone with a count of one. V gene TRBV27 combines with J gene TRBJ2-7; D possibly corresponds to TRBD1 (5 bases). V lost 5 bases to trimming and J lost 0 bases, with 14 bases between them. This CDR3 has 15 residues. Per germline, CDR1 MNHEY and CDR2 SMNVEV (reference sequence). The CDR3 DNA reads TGTGCCAGCAGTCCGAAGGGGTTCGGCTCCTACGAGCAGTACTTC. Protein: CASSPKGFGSYEQYF.

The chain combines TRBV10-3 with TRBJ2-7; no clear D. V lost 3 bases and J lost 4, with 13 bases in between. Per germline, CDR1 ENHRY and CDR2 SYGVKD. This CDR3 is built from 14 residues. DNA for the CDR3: TGTGCCATCAGTGACTTTCCCGCCGAGTACGAGCAGTACTTC. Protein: CAISDFPAEYEQYF.

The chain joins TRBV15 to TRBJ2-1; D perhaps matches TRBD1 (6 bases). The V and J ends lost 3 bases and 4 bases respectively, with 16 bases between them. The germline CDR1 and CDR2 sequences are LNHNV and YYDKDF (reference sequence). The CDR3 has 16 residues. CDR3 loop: CATSSGQLGIYNEQFF. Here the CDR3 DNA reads TGTGCCACCAGCAGCGGACAGCTGGGGATTTACAATGAGCAGTTCTTC.

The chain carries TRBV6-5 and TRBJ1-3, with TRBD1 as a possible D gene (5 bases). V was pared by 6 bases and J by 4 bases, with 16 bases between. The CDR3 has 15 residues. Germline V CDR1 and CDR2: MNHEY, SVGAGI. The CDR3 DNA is TGTGCCAGCAGCCACCAGCAGGGATCAGGAAACACCATATATTTT. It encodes CASSHQQGSGNTIYF.